What follows are 2 T cell receptor beta chains derived from one specimen sequenced in a study of cytomegalovirus exposure and HLA in healthy donors. The PCR used 60 Vbeta and 13 Jbeta primers. Some clones are missing from TCRdb's copy, which holds only in-frame ones; the method was immunoSEQ multiplex PCR. Its clone listing holds 130,000 or so clones. The sample taken for sequencing was PBMCs. The source is a woman between 40 and 55 years old in good health and CMV-seronegative.

The V call is TRBV6-5, the J call TRBJ2-7; D call uncertain. The CDR3 sequence is 13 residues long. CDR1 and CDR2 (germline): MNHEY, SVGAGI. Trimming took off 4 bases at V and 6 bases at J, with 13 bases between the two ends. The CDR3 is CASSLTLSGEQYF. CDR3 in DNA: TGTGCCAGCAGTTTAACCCTCAGTGGCGAGCAGTACTTC.

The CDR3: CASSSPSMAGDTGELFF. CDR3 DNA sequence: TGCGCCAGCAGCTCCCCCTCGATGGCGGGAGACACCGGGGAGCTGTTTTTT. The V gene is TRBV5-1, the J gene TRBJ2-2; 7 nucleotides align to TRBD2. The CDR3 is made up of 17 amino acids. In germline, CDR1 is SGHRS, CDR2 YFSETQ. Trimming cost V 3 bases and J 3 bases; bases outside gene matches: 11.